This T cell receptor (beta chain) is drawn from a study of T cell clones after liver transplantation. About the study: Liver transplant recipients had immunosuppression withdrawal attempted within 2 years. Study-wide points: Low donor cell numbers restricted donor-reactive repertoire measurement in a couple of subjects. In 5 of 8 subjects, circulating graft-donor-reactive CD4 TCRbeta sequences fell significantly after transplant. Migration into the graft, not deletion, may explain lost graft donor-reactive T cells.

From germline, CDR1 is SEHNR and CDR2 FQNEAQ (reference sequence). The CDR3 loop spans 13 amino acids. V lost 5 bases, J lost 7 bases, and 5 bases stayed unmatched. Data came from immunoSEQ multiplex PCR; TCRdb stores just in-frame clones and leaves some out. The sample carries about 75,000 clones, around 80% recorded once. This clone appeared a few times. Its antigen is not identified. This TCR was recovered from a human patient who received a liver transplant. The T cells may partly be graft donor cells. The chain uses TRBV7-9 and TRBJ1-5; the match to TRBD1 covers 7 bases. The specimen was CD4+ T cells from blood, collected 48 months after liver transplant. CDR3 DNA: TGTGCCAGCAGCCCTACAGGGGTACAGCCCCAGCATTTT. Its protein product is CASSPTGVQPQHF.